This paragraph covers one T cell receptor (beta chain) sequence. This CDR3 is built from 15 residues. V shed 5 bases, J shed 1 base, and the junction held 8 bases outside the gene matches. Germline V gene lookup returns CDR1 LNHDA and CDR2 SQIVND (reference sequence). Total RNA was extracted at no less than 6 micrograms per sample. A J-beta primer mix and a sample-barcoded 5' primer were used in a second PCR of about 7 to 12 cycles. TCRdb analysed the 5' RACE reads with MiXCR anew, one entry per CDR3 protein. The sample gives under 2,000,000 distinct CDR3 sequences, 49% of which show up once; roughly 2% is in the top ten. The data were taken from a study of blood T cells in healthy people across ages.

The V gene is TRBV19, the J gene TRBJ2-7; 7 bases match TRBD1. Source material: blood. The sequence was obtained from a woman between 40 and 55 years old in good health. The CDR3 here is CASSRGTVKSYEQYF. The DNA of the CDR3 is TGTGCCAGTAGTCGAGGGACAGTTAAATCCTACGAGCAGTACTTC.